This entry lists 27 T cell receptor beta chains sequenced from one sample in a study of long-term antiretroviral therapy in people with HIV. At the survey level, the v3.0 immunoSEQ assay was run. Libraries were prepared by immunoSEQ multiplex PCR; TCRdb keeps only in-frame clonotypes and omits some of them. Here the sample spans about 24,000 clones, around 84% being singletons. The source material was unsorted PBMCs, sampled 3 years after starting antiretroviral therapy. The receptors here all came from a man aged 50-59 years with HIV.

This clone was observed once. In nucleotides, the CDR3 is TGTGCCATCAGTGAGTACAGGGGCGAGCCCCAGCATTTT. Amino acids: CAISEYRGEPQHF. The genes are TRBV10-3 and TRBJ1-5; 7 bases map to TRBD1. Germline assignment: CDR1 ENHRY and CDR2 SYGVKD. The CDR3 has 13 amino acids. V was pared by 1 base and J by 8 bases, with 2 bases of the junction left unmatched.

This chain links TRBV7-2 with TRBJ1-1, with 7 bases matching TRBD1. The V gene end was trimmed by 5 bases and the J gene end by 1 base; junction bases not matched to a gene: 7. This CDR3 has 15 amino acids. Germline loops: CDR1 SGHTA, CDR2 FQGNSA. This CDR3 is CASSLGQSSNTEAFF. The CDR3 DNA reads TGTGCCAGCAGCCTGGGACAGAGCTCGAACACTGAAGCTTTCTTT.

By proportion, this clone is medium-sized. CDR3 nucleotides: TGTGCCAGCAGCTCTGGGGAGGGGGACACCTTC. This codes for CASSSGEGDTF. This chain links TRBV7-9 with TRBJ1-2, with TRBD1 as a possible D gene (6 bases). Trimming stripped 4 bases from V and 12 bases from J, with 12 bases between. From germline, CDR1 is SEHNR and CDR2 FQNEAQ (reference sequence). The CDR3 is 11 amino acids.

The chain uses TRBV14 and TRBJ2-3, with 7 bases identical to TRBD1. Germline V gives CDR1 SGHDN, CDR2 FVKESK. The CDR3 covers 14 residues. V lost 6 bases to trimming and J lost 1 base; unmatched junction nucleotides: 4. The CDR3 nucleotides read TGTGCCAGCAGTTTTGGACAGGGCACAGATACGCAGTATTTT. Its translation is CASSFGQGTDTQYF.

This chain joins TRBV6-5 and TRBJ2-3; possible D gene TRBD2, 7 bases. Per germline, CDR1 MNHEY and CDR2 SVGAGI. The CDR3 totals 14 residues. With 8 bases removed from V and 2 bases from J, the gap between germline ends came to 14 bases. The CDR3 spells CASCGGVNTDTQYF. CDR3 DNA: TGTGCCAGCTGCGGGGGCGTGAACACAGATACGCAGTATTTT.

The chain carries TRBV7-6 and TRBJ2-7; TRBD1 aligns across 12 bases. Trimming cost V 2 bases and J 6 bases; bases outside gene matches: 5. From germline, CDR1 is SGHVS and CDR2 FNYEAQ. This CDR3 has 15 amino acids. CDR3 protein: CASSLMEGQGAEQYF. Written as DNA, the CDR3 is TGTGCCAGCAGCTTAATGGAGGGACAGGGGGCCGAGCAGTACTTC.

J is TRBJ2-3 and V is TRBV7-9; a weak D match, TRBD1 (5 bases). Germline-derived CDR1 and CDR2 are SEHNR and FQNEAQ (reference sequence). Trimming took 2 bases from V and 0 from J, leaving 15 bases between them. There are 17 residues in the CDR3. CDR3 DNA sequence: TGTGCCAGCAGCTTAATGGGGCTCCGCCTTAGCACAGATACGCAGTATTTT. Translation: CASSLMGLRLSTDTQYF.

The chain recombines TRBV16 with TRBJ1-1; tentative D call: TRBD1 (5 bases). V gave up 1 base and J gave up 2 bases, with 14 bases separating them. CDR1 is KGHSY, CDR2 FQNENV, per germline. The CDR3 sequence is 16 residues long. The CDR3 bases are TGTGCCAGCAGCCAATTGCCCGGCAGGGCAAACACTGAAGCTTTCTTT. It specifies CASSQLPGRANTEAFF.

Only one count was recorded for this clone. The chain links TRBV4-3 to TRBJ2-7, with D perhaps TRBD1 or TRBD2 (6 bases each). Germline-derived CDR1 and CDR2 are LGHNA and YSLEER. Deletions cut 2 bases from V and 5 bases from J, with 16 bases between. The CDR3 has 15 amino acids. The CDR3 nucleotides read TGCGCCAGCAGCCAATCCAGTAGGGGGAGGAACGAGCAGTACTTC. It is translated as CASSQSSRGRNEQYF.

The chain links TRBV6-5 to TRBJ1-2; D is uncertain. The CDR3 runs to 10 residues. Germline values: CDR1 MNHEY, CDR2 SVGAGI. V lost 8 bases to trimming and J lost 8 bases, with 9 bases between them. Here the CDR3 DNA reads TGTGCCAGCGGGCCTCCGGGCTACACCTTC. Protein product: CASGPPGYTF.

The table lists this clone with a few counts. Other nucleotide sequences from this sample produce the same CDR3. The chain carries TRBV30 and TRBJ2-1; a weak D match, TRBD1 (6 bases). The CDR3 runs to 12 residues. The V gene lost 1 base and the J gene lost 5 bases, with 6 bases spanning the gap. CDR1 and CDR2 from the germline V gene are GTSNPN and SVGIG (reference sequence). CDR3 in amino acids: CAWSGGHNEQFF. CDR3 bases: TGTGCCTGGAGTGGGGGGCACAATGAGCAGTTCTTC.

This chain links TRBV28 with TRBJ2-7; no definite D call. Germline loops: CDR1 MDHEN, CDR2 SYDVKM. Trimming cost V 3 bases and J 3 bases, with 15 bases left between them. The CDR3 loop spans 15 amino acids. CDR3 sequence reads: CASSFLAPENYEQYF. CDR3 nucleotides: TGTGCCAGCAGTTTTTTGGCCCCCGAAAACTACGAGCAGTACTTC. Combining the CDR3 with reference TRBV28 and TRBJ2-7 gives the whole variable domain DVKVTQSSRYLVKRTGEKVFLECVQDMDHENMFWYRQDPGLGLRLIYFSYDVKMKEKGDIPEGYSVSREKKERFSLILESASTNQTSMYLCASSFLAPENYEQYFGPGTRLTVT.

CDR3 coding DNA: TGTGCCAGCGGCGAATCTAGGAGACAGCCCCAGCATTTT. Its translation: CASGESRRQPQHF. This chain links TRBV27 with TRBJ1-5; no clear D. The CDR3 loop spans 13 amino acids. V lost 8 bases, J lost 7 bases, and 15 bases lay in between. Germline-derived CDR1 and CDR2 are MNHEY and SMNVEV (reference sequence).

The rearrangement links TRBV10-3 to TRBJ2-3; TRBD2 matches at 11 bases. Looked up from germline, CDR1 is ENHRY and CDR2 is SYGVKD. V lost 4 bases to trimming and J lost 3 bases; unmatched junction nucleotides: 15. The CDR3 totals 19 residues. This CDR3 is CAISAIGLAGGEVTDTQYF. The CDR3 nucleotides read TGTGCCATCAGTGCGATAGGACTAGCGGGCGGAGAGGTGACAGATACGCAGTATTTT.

This rearrangement joins TRBV6-6 to TRBJ2-1; 11 nucleotides match TRBD2. The ends lost 2 bases at V and 5 bases at J; junction bases unmatched: 2. Germline CDR1 MNHNY, CDR2 SVGAGI (reference sequence). This CDR3 contains 15 residues. The CDR3 DNA sequence: TGTGCCAGCAGTTACCTGACTAGCGGGGACAATGAGCAGTTCTTC. It is translated as CASSYLTSGDNEQFF.

CDR3 region: CASSWDRGNTIYF. In DNA, the CDR3 is TGTGCCAGCAGCTGGGACAGGGGAAACACCATATATTTT. The V and J genes are TRBV5-6 and TRBJ1-3; 8 bases match TRBD1. The V and J ends lost 3 bases and 4 bases, in that order; junction bases with no gene match: 0. Per the germline V gene, CDR1 is SGHDT and CDR2 is YYEEEE. The CDR3 spans 13 residues.

The V call is TRBV7-9, the J call TRBJ2-2, with unresolved D. Trimming pared 7 bases from V and 3 bases from J, leaving 9 bases between. The CDR3 totals 13 residues. Germline V gene data show CDR1 as SEHNR and CDR2 as FQNEAQ (reference sequence). The CDR3 loop is CASILSHTGELFF. CDR3 sequence (DNA): TGTGCCAGCATCCTAAGTCACACCGGGGAGCTGTTTTTT.

The V and J genes are TRBV5-1 and TRBJ2-1; 10 nucleotides line up with TRBD1. Trimming at V came to 3 bases and at J to 4 bases, leaving 10 bases not matched to a gene. Germline CDR1 and CDR2: SGHRS and YFSETQ. This CDR3 has 17 residues. The CDR3 reads CASSSNSDRGIYNEQFF. The CDR3 DNA reads as TGCGCCAGCAGCTCGAATTCGGACAGGGGGATTTACAATGAGCAGTTCTTC. The entire variable domain, with the rest obtained from reference TRBV5-1 and TRBJ2-1, is as follows: KAGVTQTPRYLIKTRGQQVTLSCSPISGHRSVSWYQQTPGQGLQFLFEYFSETQRNKGNFPGRFSGRQFSNSRSEMNVSTLELGDSALYLCASSSNSDRGIYNEQFFGPGTRLTVL.

The V and J genes are TRBV15 and TRBJ2-3, with 11 bases matching TRBD1. The V and J ends lost 0 bases and 2 bases, in that order; junction bases with no gene match: 1. This CDR3 comprises 16 residues. The V gene's germline CDR1 is LNHNV and CDR2 YYDKDF (reference sequence). The CDR3 sequence is CATSRDGQGATDTQYF. CDR3 coding DNA: TGTGCCACCAGCAGAGACGGACAGGGGGCCACAGATACGCAGTATTTT.

J is TRBJ1-1 and V is TRBV11-3; D remains ambiguous. Trimming removed 1 base from V and 5 bases from J, with 8 bases in between. Germline values: CDR1 SGHNT, CDR2 YENEEA. The length of the CDR3 is 13 residues. CDR3 bases: TGTGCCAGCAGCTTAGGAGGCGATACTGAAGCTTTCTTT. Translated, it gives CASSLGGDTEAFF.

The chain recombines TRBV4-3 with TRBJ1-2, with D maybe TRBD1 (5 bases). The CDR3 consists of 13 residues. V lost 3 bases and J 3 bases, leaving 8 bases between the germline ends. CDR1 LGHNA and CDR2 YSLEER come from the germline V gene. DNA of the CDR3: TGCGCCAGCAGCCACGGGGGTGACTATGGCTACACCTTC. It translates to CASSHGGDYGYTF.

Written as DNA, the CDR3 is TGTGCCATCAGTGCAGGGGCCCGCTCTGGGGCCAACGTCCTGACTTTC. It translates to CAISAGARSGANVLTF. This chain links TRBV10-3 with TRBJ2-6; D is perhaps TRBD1 (6 bases). V gave up 4 bases and J gave up 0 bases, with 10 bases separating them. This CDR3 has 16 amino acids. Germline assignment: CDR1 ENHRY and CDR2 SYGVKD.

The chain has TRBV5-1 and TRBJ2-2; 8 bases match TRBD1. CDR3 length: 13 residues. Losses at the gene ends were 4 bases for V and 9 bases for J; bases not matched to a gene: 5. Looked up from germline, CDR1 is SGHRS and CDR2 is YFSETQ. The CDR3 coding sequence is TGCGCCAGCAGCCCCCAGGGGGCCTGGGAGCTGTTTTTT. It specifies CASSPQGAWELFF.

The V call is TRBV6-5, the J call TRBJ1-2; D perhaps matches TRBD1 (6 bases). CDR1 is MNHEY, CDR2 SVGAGI, per germline. V was shortened by 6 bases and J by 4 bases, with 15 bases between the two germline ends. The CDR3 extends over 14 amino acids. The CDR3 loop is CASSFDRKFYGYTF. CDR3 coding DNA: TGTGCCAGCAGCTTCGACAGGAAGTTCTATGGCTACACCTTC.

This chain links TRBV2 with TRBJ1-2; D is uncertain. Trimming shortened V by 6 bases and J by 4 bases, and 12 bases separated the two germline ends. CDR1 and CDR2 from the germline V gene are SNHLY and FYNNEI. The CDR3 is 13 amino acids. CDR3 region: CASSTEVLYGYTF. The CDR3 coding sequence is TGTGCCAGCAGCACCGAGGTCCTCTATGGCTACACCTTC.

The chain couples TRBV4-1 to TRBJ1-1; D unresolved. The germline gives CDR1 MGHRA, CDR2 YSYEKL. The CDR3 is 15 amino acids. Trimming cost V 1 base and J 5 bases, with 14 bases left between them. The CDR3 reads CASSQVLGGLTEAFF. DNA for the CDR3: TGCGCCAGCAGCCAAGTCCTGGGAGGGTTGACTGAAGCTTTCTTT.

The chain links TRBV18 to TRBJ2-5, with TRBD2 identical over 8 bases. CDR1 KGHSH and CDR2 LQKENI come from the germline V gene. This CDR3 has 16 residues. J lost 5 bases, V lost 2 bases, and 10 bases had no gene match. For the CDR3, the DNA is TGTGCCAGCTCACCATTCAGTACTAGCGGCTCGGAGACCCAGTACTTC. Translation: CASSPFSTSGSETQYF.